This T cell receptor (beta chain) was sequenced during a study of a mutant IDH1 vaccine in newly diagnosed glioma. Study-level background: Radiotherapy, temozolomide, or both had been given previously, and both were given to most. Points from the study as a whole: The authors found pseudoprogression apparently unrelated to changes in top peripheral T cell clonotypes. Induction of immune responses by the vaccine occurred in about 95% of patients.

Time point reported: baseline, week 1 (first vaccination visit). Specified treatment: pre-vaccination baseline after standard-of-care therapy. Generated by immunoSEQ multiplex PCR, the TCRdb table keeps only in-frame clones and is missing some. The repertoire holds approximately 92,000 clones, with over 75% as singletons. This clone was recorded a few times. The target antigen is unknown. Sequence at one end of the junction differs from germline and may be a read error. Per the germline V gene, CDR1 is LNHNV and CDR2 is YYDKDF (reference sequence). The CDR3 contains 13 residues. Sequenced here: PBMCs, sampled from a glioma patient treated with radiotherapy, temozolomide or both. The chain uses TRBV15 and TRBJ1-2; D is possibly TRBD1 (6 bases). This sequence was found in a man aged 35 to 55 with glioma. This CDR3 reads CATSRDFGGPPLF. CDR3 DNA: TGTGCCACCAGCAGAGATTTTGGGGGCCCCCCACTTTTC.